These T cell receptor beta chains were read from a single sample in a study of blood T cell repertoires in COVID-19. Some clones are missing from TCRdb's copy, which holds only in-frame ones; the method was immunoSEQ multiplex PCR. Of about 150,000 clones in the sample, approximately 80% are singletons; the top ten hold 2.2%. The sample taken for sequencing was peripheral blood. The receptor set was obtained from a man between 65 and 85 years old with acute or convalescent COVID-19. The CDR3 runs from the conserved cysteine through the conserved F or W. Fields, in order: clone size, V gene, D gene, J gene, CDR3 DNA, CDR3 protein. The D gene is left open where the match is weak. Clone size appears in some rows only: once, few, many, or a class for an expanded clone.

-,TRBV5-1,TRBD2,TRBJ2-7,TGCGCCAGCAGCCCCGGACTAGCGCCCACCTACGAGCAGTACTTC,CASSPGLAPTYEQYF
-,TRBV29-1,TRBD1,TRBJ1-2,TGCAGCGGCGTTACAGGGGACTATGGCTACACCTTC,CSGVTGDYGYTF
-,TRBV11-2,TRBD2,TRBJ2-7,TGTGCCAGCAGCCCCCAGCTAGCGGGAGGTTACGAGCAGTACTTC,CASSPQLAGGYEQYF
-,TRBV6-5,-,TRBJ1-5,TGTGCCAGCAGTTCGACCGGGGATCAGCCCCAGCATTTT,CASSSTGDQPQHF
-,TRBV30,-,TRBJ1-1,TGTGCCTGGAGTCCGAACATGAACACTGAAGCTTTCTTT,CAWSPNMNTEAFF
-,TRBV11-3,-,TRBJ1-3,TGTGCCAGCAGTCTATCTGGAAACACCATATATTTT,CASSLSGNTIYF
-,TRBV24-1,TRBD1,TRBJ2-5,TGTGCCACCAGTGATCCGGGACAGGGAGAAAAAGAGACCCAGTACTTC,CATSDPGQGEKETQYF
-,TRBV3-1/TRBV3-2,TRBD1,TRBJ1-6,TGTGCCAGCAGCCAAAGCGATAGGGGGCAGGGGTCACCCCTCCACTTT,CASSQSDRGQGSPLHF
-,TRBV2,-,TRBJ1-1,TGTGCCAGCAGTGCGACAGGAGGCGACACTGAAGCTTTCTTT,CASSATGGDTEAFF
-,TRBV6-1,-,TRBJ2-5,TGTGCCAGCAGTGAAGGGACAGCGCAAGAGACCCAGTACTTC,CASSEGTAQETQYF
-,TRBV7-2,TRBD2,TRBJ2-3,TGTGCCAGCAGCCCGAGGCCACTAGCGGGGGTCGCAGATACGCAGTATTTT,CASSPRPLAGVADTQYF
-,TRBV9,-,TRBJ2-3,TGTGCCAGCAGCGTACTACAGGGGGGGACAGATACGCAGTATTTT,CASSVLQGGTDTQYF
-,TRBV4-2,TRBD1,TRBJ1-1,TGTGCCAGCAGCCCAGGACAGGGGCCGAACACTGAAGCTTTCTTT,CASSPGQGPNTEAFF
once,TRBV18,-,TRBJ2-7,TGTGCCAGCTCACCGGGACTCCTCTCAGGGGAGCAGTACTTC,CASSPGLLSGEQYF
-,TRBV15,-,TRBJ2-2,TGTGCCACCAGCAGAGATCGGAGGGGAACTACCACCGGGGAGCTGTTTTTT,CATSRDRRGTTTGELFF
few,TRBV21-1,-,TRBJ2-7,TGTGCCAGCAGCAAAGGCACAGGGGGTAACTACGAGCAGTACTTC,CASSKGTGGNYEQYF
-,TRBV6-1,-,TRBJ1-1,TGTGCCAGCAGTGAAAACGAGGGGGGGGAGCGACTGAACACTGAAGCTTTCTTT,CASSENEGGERLNTEAFF
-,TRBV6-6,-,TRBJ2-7,TGTGCCGGAGGGGACAGAGAGTACGAGCAGTACTTC,CAGGDREYEQYF
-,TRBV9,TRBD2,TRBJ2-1,TGTGCCAGCAGCCCACGGACTAGCGGGGGGGATGGTGAGCAGTTCTTC,CASSPRTSGGDGEQFF
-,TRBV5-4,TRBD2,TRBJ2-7,TGTGCCAGCAGCTCCGATCTAGCGGGAAGCTACGAGCAGTACTTC,CASSSDLAGSYEQYF
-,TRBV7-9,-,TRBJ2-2,TGTGCCAGCAGCCGTTTTACCGGGACTCCTACCGGGGAGCTGTTTTTT,CASSRFTGTPTGELFF
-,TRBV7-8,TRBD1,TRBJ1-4,TGTGCCAGCAGACAGGACAGGGTGGGGGAAAAACTGTTTTTT,CASRQDRVGEKLFF
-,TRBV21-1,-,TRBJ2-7,TGTGCCAGCAGCGAGGACGGGAGCTCCTACGAGCAGTACTTC,CASSEDGSSYEQYF
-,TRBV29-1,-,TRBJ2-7,TGCAGCGTCGCGGCAGGGGGGAGGTTCTACGAGCAGTACTTC,CSVAAGGRFYEQYF
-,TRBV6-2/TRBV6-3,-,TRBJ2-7,TGTGCCAGCAGTTATGAGAGGATCTCCTACGAGCAGTACTTC,CASSYERISYEQYF
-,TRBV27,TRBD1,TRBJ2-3,TGTGCCAGCAGGTCAAAGGGGACAGCCACAGATACGCAGTATTTT,CASRSKGTATDTQYF
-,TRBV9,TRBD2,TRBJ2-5,TGTGCCAGCAGCGCTAGCGGGGGGAGAGAGACCCAGTACTTC,CASSASGGRETQYF
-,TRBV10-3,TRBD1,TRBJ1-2,TGTGCCAGCGGGACAGGTGACAGACATGGCTACACCTTC,CASGTGDRHGYTF
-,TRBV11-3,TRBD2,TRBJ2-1,TGTGCCAGCAGACAAAATAGCGGGGCGGGTCATGAGCAGTTCTTC,CASRQNSGAGHEQFF
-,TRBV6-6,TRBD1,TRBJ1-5,TGTGCCAGCAGTTGGGGACAGGGGGCAATTCAGCCCCAGCATTTT,CASSWGQGAIQPQHF
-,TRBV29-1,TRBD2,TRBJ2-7,TGCAGCGTAAGACTAGCGGGAGGTTTTGGCGAGCAGTACTTC,CSVRLAGGFGEQYF
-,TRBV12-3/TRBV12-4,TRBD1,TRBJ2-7,TGTGCCAGCAGCGAGGGGACAGTTGGCGAGCAGTACTTC,CASSEGTVGEQYF
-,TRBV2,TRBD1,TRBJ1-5,TGTGCCAGCAGTGCTGGGACAGGGAGGAGCAATCAGCCCCAGCATTTT,CASSAGTGRSNQPQHF
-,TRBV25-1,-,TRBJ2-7,TGTGCCAGCAGGGACAGCCACGAGCAGTACTTC,CASRDSHEQYF
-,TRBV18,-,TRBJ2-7,TGTGCCAGCTCGTACGACGGGACACCCTACGAGCAGTACTTC,CASSYDGTPYEQYF
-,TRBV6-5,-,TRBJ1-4,TGTGCCAGCAAGGTCCCAGACAACAATGAAAAACTGTTTTTT,CASKVPDNNEKLFF
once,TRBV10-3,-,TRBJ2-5,TGTGCCATCAGTGAGTCGACACGTCAAGAGACCCAGTACTTC,CAISESTRQETQYF
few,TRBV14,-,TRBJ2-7,TGTGCCAGCAGCCAGAGCGGCTACGAGCAGTACTTC,CASSQSGYEQYF
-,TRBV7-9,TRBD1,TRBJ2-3,TGTGCCAGCAGCTCCCGGGCAGGGGGCACCGATACGCAGTATTTT,CASSSRAGGTDTQYF
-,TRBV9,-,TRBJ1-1,TGTGCCAGCAGCTCCCAGGGCATGAACACTGAAGCTTTCTTT,CASSSQGMNTEAFF
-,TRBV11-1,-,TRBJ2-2,TGTGCCAGCAGCTTTCGGGGAGTAGGAACCGGGGAGCTGTTTTTT,CASSFRGVGTGELFF
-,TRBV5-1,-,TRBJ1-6,TGCGCCAGCAGCTTGTCGGGGGTGAGCTCCTATAATTCACCCCTCCACTTT,CASSLSGVSSYNSPLHF
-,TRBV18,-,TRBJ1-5,TGTGCCAGCTCACCAATGGGCCCGAATCAGCCCCAGCATTTT,CASSPMGPNQPQHF
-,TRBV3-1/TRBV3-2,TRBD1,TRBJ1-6,TGTGCCAGCAGCCAGGGGGACAGGGGTTCTAATTCACCCCTCCACTTT,CASSQGDRGSNSPLHF
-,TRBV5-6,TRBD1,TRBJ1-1,TGTGCCAGCAGCTCAACAGGGGTGGACACTGAAGCTTTCTTT,CASSSTGVDTEAFF